This T cell receptor beta chain is from a study of a mutant IDH1 vaccine in newly diagnosed glioma. Study-level information: Treated patients showed a male proportion of approximately 60%, a female proportion of around 38%, and a mean age of roughly 40 years. Earlier treatment was radiotherapy, temozolomide, or both, with most getting both. Findings and caveats of the study: The authors found pseudoprogression apparently unrelated to changes in top peripheral T cell clonotypes.

Time point noted: baseline, week 1 (first vaccination visit). The treatment denotes: pre-vaccination baseline after standard-of-care therapy. This clone came up once. The antigen remains undetermined. The table came from immunoSEQ multiplex PCR; TCRdb's copy has only in-frame clones and leaves some out. The sample has roughly 38,000 clones, 80% to 95% seen once. The sample consisted of PBMCs, taken from a glioma patient treated with radiotherapy, temozolomide or both. The sequence was collected from a young man with glioma.

The CDR3: CASSITAPSDGYTF. The CDR3 bases are TGTGCCAGTAGTATTACAGCCCCATCTGATGGCTACACCTTC. The chain couples TRBV19 to TRBJ1-2; unclear D gene. Germline CDR1 and CDR2: LNHDA and SQIVND (reference sequence). The germline V and J ends were trimmed by 3 bases and 6 bases, with 14 bases remaining between them. The CDR3 contains 14 residues.